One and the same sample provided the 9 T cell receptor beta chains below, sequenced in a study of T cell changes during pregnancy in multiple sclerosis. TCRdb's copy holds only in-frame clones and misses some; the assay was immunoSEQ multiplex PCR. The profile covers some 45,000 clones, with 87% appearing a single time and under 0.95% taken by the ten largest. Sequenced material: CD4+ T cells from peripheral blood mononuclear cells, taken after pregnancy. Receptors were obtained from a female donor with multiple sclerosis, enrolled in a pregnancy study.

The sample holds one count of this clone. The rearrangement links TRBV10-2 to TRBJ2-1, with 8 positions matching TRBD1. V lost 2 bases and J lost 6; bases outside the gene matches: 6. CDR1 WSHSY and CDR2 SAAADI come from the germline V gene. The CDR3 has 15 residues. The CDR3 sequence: CASSERGQGINEQFF. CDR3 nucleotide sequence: TGCGCCAGCAGTGAGCGTGGACAGGGAATCAATGAGCAGTTCTTC.

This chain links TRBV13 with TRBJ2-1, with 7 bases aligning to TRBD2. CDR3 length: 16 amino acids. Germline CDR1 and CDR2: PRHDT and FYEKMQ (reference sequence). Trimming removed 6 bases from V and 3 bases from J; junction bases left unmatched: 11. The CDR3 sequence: CASSPLRAGDYNEQFF. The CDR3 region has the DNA TGTGCCAGCAGTCCTCTTAGGGCGGGGGACTACAATGAGCAGTTCTTC. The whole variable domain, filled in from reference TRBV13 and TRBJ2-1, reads AAGVIQSPRHLIKEKRETATLKCYPIPRHDTVYWYQQGPGQDPQFLISFYEKMQSDKGSIPDRFSAQQFSDYHSELNMSSLELGDSALYFCASSPLRAGDYNEQFFGPGTRLTVL.

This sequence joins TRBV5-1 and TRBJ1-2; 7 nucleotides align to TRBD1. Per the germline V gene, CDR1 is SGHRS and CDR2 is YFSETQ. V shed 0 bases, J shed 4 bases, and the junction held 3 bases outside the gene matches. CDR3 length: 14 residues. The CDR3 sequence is CASSLGDSIYGYTF. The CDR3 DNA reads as TGCGCCAGCAGCTTGGGGGACAGCATCTATGGCTACACCTTC.

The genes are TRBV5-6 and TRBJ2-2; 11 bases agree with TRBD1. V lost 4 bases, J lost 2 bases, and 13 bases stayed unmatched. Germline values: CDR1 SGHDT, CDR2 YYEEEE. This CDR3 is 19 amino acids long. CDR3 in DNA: TGTGCCAGCAGCGCGGACAGGGGGCGCCCCATTCTCAACACCGGGGAGCTGTTTTTT. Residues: CASSADRGRPILNTGELFF.

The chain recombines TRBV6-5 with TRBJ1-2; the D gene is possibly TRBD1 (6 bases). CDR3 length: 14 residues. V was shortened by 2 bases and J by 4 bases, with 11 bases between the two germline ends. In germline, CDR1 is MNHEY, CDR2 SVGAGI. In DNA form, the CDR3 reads TGTGCCAGCAGTTACGATGGCAGGGGCTATGGCTACACCTTC. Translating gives CASSYDGRGYGYTF.

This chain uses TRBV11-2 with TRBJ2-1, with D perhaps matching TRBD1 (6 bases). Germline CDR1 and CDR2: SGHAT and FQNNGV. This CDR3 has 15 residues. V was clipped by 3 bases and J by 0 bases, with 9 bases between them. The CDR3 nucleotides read TGTGCCAGCAGCTTGCAGGGGAGCTCCTACAATGAGCAGTTCTTC. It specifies CASSLQGSSYNEQFF.

The CDR3 sequence is CASSFGAAGELFF. As DNA, the CDR3 is TGTGCCAGCAGCTTTGGGGCAGCCGGGGAGCTGTTTTTT. The J gene is TRBJ2-2, the V gene TRBV7-3; TRBD1 might be the D (5 bases). V was trimmed by 3 bases and J by 6 bases, leaving 8 bases between them. Per germline, CDR1 SGHTA and CDR2 FQGTGA. The CDR3 loop spans 13 amino acids.

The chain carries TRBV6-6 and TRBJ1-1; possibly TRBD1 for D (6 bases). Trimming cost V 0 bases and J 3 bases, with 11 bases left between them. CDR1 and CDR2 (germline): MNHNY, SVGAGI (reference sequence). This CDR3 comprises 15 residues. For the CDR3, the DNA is TGTGCCAGCAGTTACTCGGGGGGGCTCTACACTGAAGCTTTCTTT. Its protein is CASSYSGGLYTEAFF.

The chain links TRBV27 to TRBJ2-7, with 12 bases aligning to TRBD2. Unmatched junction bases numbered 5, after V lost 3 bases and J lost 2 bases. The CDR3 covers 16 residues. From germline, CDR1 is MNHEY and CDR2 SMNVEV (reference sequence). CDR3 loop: CASSLTSGGRTYEQYF. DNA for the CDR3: TGTGCCAGCAGTTTGACTAGCGGGGGCCGTACCTACGAGCAGTACTTC.